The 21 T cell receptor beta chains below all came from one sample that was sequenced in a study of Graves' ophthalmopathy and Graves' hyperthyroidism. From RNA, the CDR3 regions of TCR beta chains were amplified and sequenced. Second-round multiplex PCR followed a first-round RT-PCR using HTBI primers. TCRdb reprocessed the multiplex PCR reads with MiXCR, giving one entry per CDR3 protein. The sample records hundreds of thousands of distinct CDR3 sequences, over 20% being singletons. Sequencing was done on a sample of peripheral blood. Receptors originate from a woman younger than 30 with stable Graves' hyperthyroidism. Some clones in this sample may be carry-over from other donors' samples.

In DNA, the CDR3 is TGTGCCAGCAGCTTAACCCCAAAAGGCTACGAGCAGTACTTC. Its protein product is CASSLTPKGYEQYF. This rearrangement joins TRBV12-3 or TRBV12-4 to TRBJ2-7; no definite D call. The CDR3 covers 14 residues. The V and J ends lost 6 bases and 3 bases respectively, with 15 bases between them.

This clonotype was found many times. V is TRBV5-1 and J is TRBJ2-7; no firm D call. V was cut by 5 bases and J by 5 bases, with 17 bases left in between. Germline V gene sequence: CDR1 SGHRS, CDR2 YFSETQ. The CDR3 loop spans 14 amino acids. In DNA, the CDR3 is TGCGCCAGCAGTTTATGGAACCTGAAGGACGAGCAGTACTTC. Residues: CASSLWNLKDEQYF.

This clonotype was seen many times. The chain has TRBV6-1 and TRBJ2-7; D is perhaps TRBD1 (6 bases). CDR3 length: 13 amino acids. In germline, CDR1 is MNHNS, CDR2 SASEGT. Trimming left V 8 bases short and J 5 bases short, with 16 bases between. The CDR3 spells CASYVQGDHEQYF. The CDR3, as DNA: TGTGCCAGCTACGTACAGGGAGACCACGAGCAGTACTTC.

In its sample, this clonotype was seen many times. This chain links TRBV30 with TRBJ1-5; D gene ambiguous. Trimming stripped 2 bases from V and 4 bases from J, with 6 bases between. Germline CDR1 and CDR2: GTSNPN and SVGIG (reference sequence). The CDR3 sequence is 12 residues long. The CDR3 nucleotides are TGTGCCTGGAGTAGGGTGAATCAGCCCCAGCATTTT. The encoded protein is CAWSRVNQPQHF.

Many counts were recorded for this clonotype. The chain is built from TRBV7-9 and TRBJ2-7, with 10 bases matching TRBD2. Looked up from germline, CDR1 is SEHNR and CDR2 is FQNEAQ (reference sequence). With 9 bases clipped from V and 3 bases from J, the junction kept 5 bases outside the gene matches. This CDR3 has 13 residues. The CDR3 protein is CASTSGANYEQYF. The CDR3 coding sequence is TGTGCCAGTACTAGCGGGGCCAACTACGAGCAGTACTTC.

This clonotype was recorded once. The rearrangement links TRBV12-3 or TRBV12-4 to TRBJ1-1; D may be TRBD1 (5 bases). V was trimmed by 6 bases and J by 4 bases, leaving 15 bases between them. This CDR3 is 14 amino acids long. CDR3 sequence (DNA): TGTGCCAGCAGCTGGACTCATCAGGGCACTGAAGCTTTCTTT. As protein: CASSWTHQGTEAFF.

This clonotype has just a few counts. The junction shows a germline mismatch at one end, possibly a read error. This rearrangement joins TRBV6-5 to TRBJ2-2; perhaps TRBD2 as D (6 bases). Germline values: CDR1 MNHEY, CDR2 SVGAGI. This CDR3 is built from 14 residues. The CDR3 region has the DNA TGTGCCAGCAGTTATTCCAGATTGGGCGGGAAGCTGTTTTTT. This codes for CASSYSRLGGKLFF.

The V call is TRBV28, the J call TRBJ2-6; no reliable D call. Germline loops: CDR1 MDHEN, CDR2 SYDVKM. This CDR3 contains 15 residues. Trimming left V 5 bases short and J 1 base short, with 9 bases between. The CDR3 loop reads CASSGTQSGANVLTF. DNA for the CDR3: TGTGCCAGCAGTGGCACCCAGTCTGGGGCCAACGTCCTGACTTTC.

CDR3 region: CASSPRQENSPLHF. CDR3 in DNA: TGTGCCAGCAGTCCAAGACAGGAGAATTCACCCCTCCACTTT. V is TRBV27 and J is TRBJ1-6; a possible D gene is TRBD1 (6 bases). The ends were cut back, 5 bases at V and 7 bases at J, with 12 bases in the middle. This CDR3 has 14 amino acids. The germline gives CDR1 MNHEY, CDR2 SMNVEV (reference sequence).

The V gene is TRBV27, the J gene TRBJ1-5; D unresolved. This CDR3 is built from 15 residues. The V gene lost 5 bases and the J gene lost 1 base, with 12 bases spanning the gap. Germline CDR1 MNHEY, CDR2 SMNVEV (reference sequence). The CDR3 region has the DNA TGTGCCAGCAGTAAGGGAAGCGGAAGCAATCAGCCCCAGCATTTT. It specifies CASSKGSGSNQPQHF.

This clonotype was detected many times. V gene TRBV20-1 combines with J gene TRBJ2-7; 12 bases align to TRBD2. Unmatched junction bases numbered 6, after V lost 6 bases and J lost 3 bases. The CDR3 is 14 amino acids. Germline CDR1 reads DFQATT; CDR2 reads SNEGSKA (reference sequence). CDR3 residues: CSAMTSGGHYEQYF. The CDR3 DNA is TGCAGTGCCATGACTAGCGGGGGCCACTACGAGCAGTACTTC.

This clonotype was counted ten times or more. For the CDR3, the DNA is TGCAGCAGATACAGGACTAGCGGGAGCTACGAGCAGTACTTC. Protein sequence: CSRYRTSGSYEQYF. This sequence joins TRBV20-1 and TRBJ2-7, with 13 bases identical to TRBD2. Germline-derived CDR1 and CDR2 are DFQATT and SNEGSKA (reference sequence). CDR3 length: 14 amino acids.

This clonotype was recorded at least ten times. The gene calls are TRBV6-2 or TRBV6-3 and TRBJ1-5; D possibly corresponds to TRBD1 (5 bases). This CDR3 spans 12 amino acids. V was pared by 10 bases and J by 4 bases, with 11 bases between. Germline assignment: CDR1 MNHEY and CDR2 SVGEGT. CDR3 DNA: TGTGCCACCAGGGATGGGAATCAGCCCCAGCATTTT. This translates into CATRDGNQPQHF.

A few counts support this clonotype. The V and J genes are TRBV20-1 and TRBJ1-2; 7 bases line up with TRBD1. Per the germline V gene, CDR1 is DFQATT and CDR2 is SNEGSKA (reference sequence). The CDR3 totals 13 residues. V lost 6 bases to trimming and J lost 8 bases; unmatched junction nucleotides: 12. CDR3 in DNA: TGCAGTGCCATAGGAACAGGGGAAGGAGGCTACACCTTC. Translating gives CSAIGTGEGGYTF.

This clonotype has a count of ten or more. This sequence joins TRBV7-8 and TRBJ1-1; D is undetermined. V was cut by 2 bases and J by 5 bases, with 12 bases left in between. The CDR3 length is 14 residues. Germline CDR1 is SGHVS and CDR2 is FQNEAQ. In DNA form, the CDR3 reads TGTGCCAGCAGCTTATCCGGGAGTGGGACTGAAGCTTTCTTT. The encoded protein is CASSLSGSGTEAFF.

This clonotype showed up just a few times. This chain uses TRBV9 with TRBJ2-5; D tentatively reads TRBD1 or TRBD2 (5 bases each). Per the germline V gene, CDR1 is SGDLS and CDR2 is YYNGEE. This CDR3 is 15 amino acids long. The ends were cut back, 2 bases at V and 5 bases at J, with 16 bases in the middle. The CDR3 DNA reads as TGTGCCAGCAGCGTCACTTCCGGGACCTGGGAGACCCAGTACTTC. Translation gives CASSVTSGTWETQYF.

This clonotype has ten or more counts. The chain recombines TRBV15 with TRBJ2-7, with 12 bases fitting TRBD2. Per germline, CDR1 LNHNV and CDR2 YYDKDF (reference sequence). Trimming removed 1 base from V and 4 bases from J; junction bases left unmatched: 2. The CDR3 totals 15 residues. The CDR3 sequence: CATSRVLAGGYEQYF. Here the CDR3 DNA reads TGTGCCACCAGCAGAGTTCTAGCGGGAGGGTACGAGCAGTACTTC.

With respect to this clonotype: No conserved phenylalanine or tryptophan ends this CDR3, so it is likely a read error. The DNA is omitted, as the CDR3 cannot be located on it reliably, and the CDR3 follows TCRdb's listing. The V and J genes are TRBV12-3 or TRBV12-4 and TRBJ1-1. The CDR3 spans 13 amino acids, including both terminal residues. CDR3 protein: CASSPTLGTEACL.

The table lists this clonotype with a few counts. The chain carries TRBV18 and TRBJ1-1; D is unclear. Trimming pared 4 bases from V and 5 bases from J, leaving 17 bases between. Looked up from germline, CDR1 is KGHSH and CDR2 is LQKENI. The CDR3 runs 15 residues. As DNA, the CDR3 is TGTGCCAGCTCACTCCGCCCGCCACCCGCGACTGAAGCTTTCTTT. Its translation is CASSLRPPPATEAFF.

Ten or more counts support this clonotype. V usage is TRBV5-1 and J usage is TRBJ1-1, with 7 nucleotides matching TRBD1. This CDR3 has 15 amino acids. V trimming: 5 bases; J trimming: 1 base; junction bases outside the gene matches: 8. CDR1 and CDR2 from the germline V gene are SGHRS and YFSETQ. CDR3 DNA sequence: TGCGCCAGCAGACTGGCTACAGGGGAGAACACTGAAGCTTTCTTT. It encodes CASRLATGENTEAFF.

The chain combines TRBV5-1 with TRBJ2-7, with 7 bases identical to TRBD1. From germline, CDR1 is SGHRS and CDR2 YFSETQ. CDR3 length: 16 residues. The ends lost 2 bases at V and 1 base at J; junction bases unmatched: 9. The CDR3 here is CASSFLRQGPSYEQYF. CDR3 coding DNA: TGCGCCAGCAGCTTCCTCAGACAGGGCCCTTCCTACGAGCAGTACTTC.